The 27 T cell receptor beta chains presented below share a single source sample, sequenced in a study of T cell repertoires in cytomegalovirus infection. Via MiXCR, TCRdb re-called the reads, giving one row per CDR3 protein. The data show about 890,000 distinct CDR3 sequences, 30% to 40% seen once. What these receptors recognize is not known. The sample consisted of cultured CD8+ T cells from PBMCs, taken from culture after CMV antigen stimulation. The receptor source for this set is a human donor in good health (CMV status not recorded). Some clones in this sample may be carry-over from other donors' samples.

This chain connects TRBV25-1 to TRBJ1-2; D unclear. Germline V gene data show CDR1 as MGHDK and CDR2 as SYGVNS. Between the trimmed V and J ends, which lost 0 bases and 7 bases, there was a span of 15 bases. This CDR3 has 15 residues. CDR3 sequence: CASSEYFQESSGYTF. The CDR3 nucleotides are TGTGCCAGCAGTGAATATTTCCAGGAGAGCTCTGGCTACACCTTC.

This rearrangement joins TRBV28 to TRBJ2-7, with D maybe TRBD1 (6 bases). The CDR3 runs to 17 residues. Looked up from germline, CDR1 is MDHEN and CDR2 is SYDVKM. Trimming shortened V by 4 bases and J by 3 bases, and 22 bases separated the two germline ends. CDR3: CASSWGRPRDTLYEQYV. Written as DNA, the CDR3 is TGTGCCAGCAGTTGGGGTCGTCCCCGGGACACACTCTACGAGCAGTACGTC.

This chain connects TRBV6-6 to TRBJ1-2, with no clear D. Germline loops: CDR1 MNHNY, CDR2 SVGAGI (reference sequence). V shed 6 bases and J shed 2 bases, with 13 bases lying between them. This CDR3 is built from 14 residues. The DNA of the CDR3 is TGTGCCAGCAGCACGGATGGGCCCAACTATGGCTACACCTTC. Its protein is CASSTDGPNYGYTF.

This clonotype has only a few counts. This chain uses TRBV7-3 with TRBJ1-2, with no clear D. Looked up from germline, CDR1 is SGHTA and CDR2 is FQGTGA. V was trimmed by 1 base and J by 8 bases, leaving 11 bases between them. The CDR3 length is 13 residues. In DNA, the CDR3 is TGTGCCAGCAGCTTAATTCCCCTTGACGGCTACACCTTC. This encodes CASSLIPLDGYTF.

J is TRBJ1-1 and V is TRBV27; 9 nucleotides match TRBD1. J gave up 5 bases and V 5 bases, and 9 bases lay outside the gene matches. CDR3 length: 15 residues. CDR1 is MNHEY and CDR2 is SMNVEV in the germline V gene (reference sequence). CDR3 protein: CASSTPGQGKTEAFF. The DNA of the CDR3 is TGTGCCAGCAGTACACCGGGACAGGGTAAAACTGAAGCTTTCTTT.

CDR3 in DNA: TGTGCCAGCAGTTACACGGGCGCTGAAGCTTTCTTT. Encoded protein: CASSYTGAEAFF. The chain carries TRBV6-6 and TRBJ1-1; D unresolved. Trimming removed 2 bases from V and 6 bases from J, with 7 bases in between. This CDR3 has 12 amino acids. Per the germline V gene, CDR1 is MNHNY and CDR2 is SVGAGI (reference sequence).

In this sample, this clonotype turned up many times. The CDR3 DNA reads as TGTGCCAGCAGCTCAACCCAGGGGGCATCGCCTGAGCAGTTCTTC. Its protein product is CASSSTQGASPEQFF. The chain carries TRBV7-9 and TRBJ2-1; TRBD1 matches 8 bases. CDR1 and CDR2 (germline): SEHNR, FQNEAQ (reference sequence). The V gene end was trimmed by 4 bases and the J gene end by 9 bases; junction bases not matched to a gene: 11. The CDR3 has 15 residues.

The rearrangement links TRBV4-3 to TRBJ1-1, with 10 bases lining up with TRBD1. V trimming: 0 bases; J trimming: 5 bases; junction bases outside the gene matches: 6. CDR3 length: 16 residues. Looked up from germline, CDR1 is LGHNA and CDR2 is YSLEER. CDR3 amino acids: CASSQDWTGGWTEAFF. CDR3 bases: TGCGCCAGCAGCCAAGATTGGACAGGGGGGTGGACTGAAGCTTTCTTT.

The CDR3 loop reads CASSVDDLAGGIDGQFF. The CDR3 region has the DNA TGTGCCAGCAGCGTAGATGATCTAGCGGGGGGGATCGATGGGCAGTTCTTC. This sequence joins TRBV9 and TRBJ2-1; 12 bases are shared with TRBD2. CDR1 is SGDLS and CDR2 is YYNGEE in the germline V gene. The CDR3 runs 17 residues. With 0 bases clipped from V and 12 bases from J, the junction kept 13 bases outside the gene matches.

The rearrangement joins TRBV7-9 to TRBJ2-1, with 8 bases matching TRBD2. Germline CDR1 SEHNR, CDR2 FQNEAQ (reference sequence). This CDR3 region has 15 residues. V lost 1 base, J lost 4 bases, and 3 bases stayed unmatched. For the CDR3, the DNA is TGTGCCAGCAGCTTAGGACTAGCGCCTTACAATGAGCAGTTCTTC. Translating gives CASSLGLAPYNEQFF.

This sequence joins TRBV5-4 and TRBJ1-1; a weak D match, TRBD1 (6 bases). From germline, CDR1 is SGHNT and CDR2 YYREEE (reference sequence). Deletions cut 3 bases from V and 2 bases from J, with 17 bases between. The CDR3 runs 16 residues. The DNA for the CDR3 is TGTGCCAGCAGCTCGCAGCCGGGACACATCAACACTGAAGCTTTCTTT. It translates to CASSSQPGHINTEAFF.

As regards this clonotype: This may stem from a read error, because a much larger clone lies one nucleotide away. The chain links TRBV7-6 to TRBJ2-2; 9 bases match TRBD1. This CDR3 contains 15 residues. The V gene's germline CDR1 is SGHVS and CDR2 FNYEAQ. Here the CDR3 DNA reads TGTGTCAGCAGCATACCGGGACAGGGTGCCGGGGAGCTGTTTTTT. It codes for CVSSIPGQGAGELFF.

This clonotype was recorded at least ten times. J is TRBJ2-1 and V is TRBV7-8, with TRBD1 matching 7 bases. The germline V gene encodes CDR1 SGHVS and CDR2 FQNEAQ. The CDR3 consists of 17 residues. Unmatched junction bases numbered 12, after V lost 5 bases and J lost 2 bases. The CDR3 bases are TGTGCCAGCAGCCCACAGGGGAGAAGTGCTACCTACAATGAGCAGTTCTTC. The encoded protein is CASSPQGRSATYNEQFF.

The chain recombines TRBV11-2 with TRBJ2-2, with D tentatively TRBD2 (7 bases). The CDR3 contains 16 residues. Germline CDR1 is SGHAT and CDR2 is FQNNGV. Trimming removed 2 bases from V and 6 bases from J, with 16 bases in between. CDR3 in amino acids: CASSLWTARGAGELFF. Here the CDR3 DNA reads TGTGCCAGCAGCTTATGGACAGCACGGGGGGCCGGGGAGCTGTTTTTT.

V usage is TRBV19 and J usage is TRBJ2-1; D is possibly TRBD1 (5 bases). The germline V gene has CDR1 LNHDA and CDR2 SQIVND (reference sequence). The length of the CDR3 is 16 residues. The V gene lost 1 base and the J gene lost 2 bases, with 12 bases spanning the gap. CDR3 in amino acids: CASSIGGRKAYNEQFF. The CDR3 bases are TGTGCCAGTAGTATAGGGGGCAGGAAGGCCTACAATGAGCAGTTCTTC.

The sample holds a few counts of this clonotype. The CDR3 region is CASSAGTVRGYTF. Written as DNA, the CDR3 is TGTGCCAGCAGCGCGGGGACAGTGCGCGGCTACACCTTC. This chain connects TRBV9 to TRBJ1-2; TRBD1 matches 7 bases. Germline V gene sequence: CDR1 SGDLS, CDR2 YYNGEE. The CDR3 covers 13 residues. The trim removed 3 bases at V and 8 bases at J, leaving 7 bases unmatched.

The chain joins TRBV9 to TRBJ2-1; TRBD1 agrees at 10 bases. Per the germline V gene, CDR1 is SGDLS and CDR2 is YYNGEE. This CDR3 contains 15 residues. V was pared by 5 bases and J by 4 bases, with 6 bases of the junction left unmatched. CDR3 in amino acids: CASRYGTGVYNEQFF. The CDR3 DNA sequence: TGTGCCAGCAGATACGGGACAGGGGTATACAATGAGCAGTTCTTC.

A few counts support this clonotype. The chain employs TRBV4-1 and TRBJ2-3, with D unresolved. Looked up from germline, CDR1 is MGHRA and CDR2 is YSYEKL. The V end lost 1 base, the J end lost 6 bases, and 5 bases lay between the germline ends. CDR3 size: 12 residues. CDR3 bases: TGCGCCAGCAGCCAAGTCGTTGATACGCAGTATTTT. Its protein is CASSQVVDTQYF.

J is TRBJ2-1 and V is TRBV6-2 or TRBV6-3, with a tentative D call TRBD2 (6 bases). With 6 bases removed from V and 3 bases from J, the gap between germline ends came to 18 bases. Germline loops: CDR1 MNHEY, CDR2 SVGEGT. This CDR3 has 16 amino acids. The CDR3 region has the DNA TGTGCCAGCAGCAAACCCGGGACTGTACTCTACAATGAGCAGTTCTTC. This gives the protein CASSKPGTVLYNEQFF.

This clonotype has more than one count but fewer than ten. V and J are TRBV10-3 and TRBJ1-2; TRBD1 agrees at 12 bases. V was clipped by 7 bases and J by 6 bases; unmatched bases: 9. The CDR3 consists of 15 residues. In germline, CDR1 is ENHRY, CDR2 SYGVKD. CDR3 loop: CAINTGTGGPDGYTF. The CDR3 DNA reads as TGTGCCATCAACACCGGGACAGGGGGCCCAGATGGCTACACCTTC.

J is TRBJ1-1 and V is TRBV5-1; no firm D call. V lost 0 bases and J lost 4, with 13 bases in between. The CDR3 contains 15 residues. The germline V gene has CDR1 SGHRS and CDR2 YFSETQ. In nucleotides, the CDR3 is TGCGCCAGCAGCTTGGTCCGGGAGGGTCTCACTGAAGCTTTCTTT. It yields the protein CASSLVREGLTEAFF.

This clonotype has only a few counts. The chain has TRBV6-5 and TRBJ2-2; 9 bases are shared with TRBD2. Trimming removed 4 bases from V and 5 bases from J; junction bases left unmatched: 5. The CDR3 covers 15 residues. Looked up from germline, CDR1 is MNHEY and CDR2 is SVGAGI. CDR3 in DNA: TGTGCCAGCAGTTGGGGTAGCGGGGGAACCGGGGAGCTGTTTTTT. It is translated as CASSWGSGGTGELFF.

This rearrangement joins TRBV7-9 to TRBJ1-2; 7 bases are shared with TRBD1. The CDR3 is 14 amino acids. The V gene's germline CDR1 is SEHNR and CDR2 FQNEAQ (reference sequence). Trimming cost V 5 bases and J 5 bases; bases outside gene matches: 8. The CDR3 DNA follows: TGTGCCAGCAGCGCGCCGGGACAGTATTATGGCTACACCTTC. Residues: CASSAPGQYYGYTF.

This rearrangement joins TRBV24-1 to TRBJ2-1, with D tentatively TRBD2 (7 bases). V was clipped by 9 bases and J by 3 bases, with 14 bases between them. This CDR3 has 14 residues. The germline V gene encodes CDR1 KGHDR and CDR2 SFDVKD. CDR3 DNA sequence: TGTGCCACCGGGGGCGGGGGTCTCTACAATGAGCAGTTCTTC. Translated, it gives CATGGGGLYNEQFF.

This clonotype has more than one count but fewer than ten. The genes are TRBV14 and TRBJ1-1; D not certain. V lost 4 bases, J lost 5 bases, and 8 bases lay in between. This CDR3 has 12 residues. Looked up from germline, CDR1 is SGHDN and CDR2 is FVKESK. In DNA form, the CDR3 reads TGTGCCAGCAGCCCGGACGAGACTGAAGCTTTCTTT. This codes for CASSPDETEAFF. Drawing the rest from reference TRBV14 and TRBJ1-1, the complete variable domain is EAGVTQFPSHSVIEKGQTVTLRCDPISGHDNLYWYRRVMGKEIKFLLHFVKESKQDESGMPNNRFLAERTGGTYSTLKVQPAELEDSGVYFCASSPDETEAFFGQGTRLTVV.

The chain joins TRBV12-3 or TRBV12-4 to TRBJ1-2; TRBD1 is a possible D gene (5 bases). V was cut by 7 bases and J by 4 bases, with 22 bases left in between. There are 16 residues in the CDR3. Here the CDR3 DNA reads TGTGCCAGCACCTGGGTGATTGACAGAGGCGTCTATGGCTACACCTTC. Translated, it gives CASTWVIDRGVYGYTF.

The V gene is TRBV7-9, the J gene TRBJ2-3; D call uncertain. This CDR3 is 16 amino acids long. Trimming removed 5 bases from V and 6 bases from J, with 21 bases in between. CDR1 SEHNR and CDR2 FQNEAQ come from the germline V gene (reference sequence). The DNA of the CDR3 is TGTGCCAGCAGCCCTTTCGGGTCGGAAGGGCGCGATACGCAGTATTTT. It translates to CASSPFGSEGRDTQYF.